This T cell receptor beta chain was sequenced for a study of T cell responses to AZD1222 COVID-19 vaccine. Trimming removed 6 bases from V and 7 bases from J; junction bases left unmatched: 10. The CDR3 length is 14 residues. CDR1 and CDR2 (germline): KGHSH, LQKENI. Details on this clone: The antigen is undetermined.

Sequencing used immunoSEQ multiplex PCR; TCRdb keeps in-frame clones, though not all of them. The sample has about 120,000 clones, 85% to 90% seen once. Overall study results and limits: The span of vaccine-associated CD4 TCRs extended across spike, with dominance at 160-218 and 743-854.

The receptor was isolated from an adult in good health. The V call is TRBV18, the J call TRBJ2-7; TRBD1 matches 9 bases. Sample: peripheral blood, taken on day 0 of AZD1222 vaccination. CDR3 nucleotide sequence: TGTGCCAGCTCCCCATACCGGGACAGGGAAGAGCAGTACTTC. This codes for CASSPYRDREEQYF.